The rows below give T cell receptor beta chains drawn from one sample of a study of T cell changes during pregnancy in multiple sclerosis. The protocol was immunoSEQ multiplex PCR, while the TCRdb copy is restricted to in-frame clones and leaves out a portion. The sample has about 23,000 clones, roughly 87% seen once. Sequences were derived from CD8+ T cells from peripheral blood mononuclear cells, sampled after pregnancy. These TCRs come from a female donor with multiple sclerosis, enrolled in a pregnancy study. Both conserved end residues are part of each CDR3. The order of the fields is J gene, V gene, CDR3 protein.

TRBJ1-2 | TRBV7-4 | CASSLPIDLTGGAGYTF
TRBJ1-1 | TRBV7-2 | CASSETGTTYTEAFF
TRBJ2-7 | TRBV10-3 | CAISLAGVEYEQYF
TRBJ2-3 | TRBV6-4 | CASSRSGSGTDTQYF
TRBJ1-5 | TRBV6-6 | CASTRGGGRNQPQHF
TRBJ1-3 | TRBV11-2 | CASSSGQTLPSGNTIYF
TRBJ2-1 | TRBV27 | CASSLLGTTYNEQFF
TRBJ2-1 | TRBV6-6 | CASSPFRGNRDEQFF
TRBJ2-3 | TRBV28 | CASSLIGGWGTDTQYF
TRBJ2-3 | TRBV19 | CASSMVLGTDTQYF
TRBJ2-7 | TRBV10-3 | CAISEPMARDEQYF
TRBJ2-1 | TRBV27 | CASSRGGGRNEQFF
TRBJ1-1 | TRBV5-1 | CASSFGRAFF
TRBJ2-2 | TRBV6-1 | CASSDFRGRDTGELFF
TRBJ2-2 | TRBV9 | CASSPGLAGVNGELFF
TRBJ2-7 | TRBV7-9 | CASSPGKGRSSYEQYF
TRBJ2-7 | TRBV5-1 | CASSLDASGLSYEQYF
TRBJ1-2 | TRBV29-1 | CSAAGQFSYGYTF
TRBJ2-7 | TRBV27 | CASSSWTGTYEQYF
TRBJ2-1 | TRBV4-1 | CASSQEPGGNEQFF
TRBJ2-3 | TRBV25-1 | CASRDSDTQYF
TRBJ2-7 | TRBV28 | CASSLSIEAATYEQYF
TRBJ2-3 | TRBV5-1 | CASSPGLGADTQYF
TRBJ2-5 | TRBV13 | CASSLRDNQETQYF
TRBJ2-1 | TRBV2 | CASSEVPSGYNNEQFF
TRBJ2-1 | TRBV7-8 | CATSFRTWYEQFF
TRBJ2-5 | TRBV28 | CASSFRVYEETQYF
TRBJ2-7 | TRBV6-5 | CASSVPLAGENEQYF
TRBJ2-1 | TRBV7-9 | CASSLRGSSYNEQFF
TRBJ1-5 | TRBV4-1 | CASSQIQGARQPQHF
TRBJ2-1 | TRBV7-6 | CASSGPIAGVRNEQFF
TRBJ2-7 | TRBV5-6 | CASSYRDSAYEQYF
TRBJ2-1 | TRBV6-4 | CASSETSGSQNEQFF
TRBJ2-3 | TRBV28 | CASSPYPSGTSMSDTQYF
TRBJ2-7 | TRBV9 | CASSDGTSGSYEQYF
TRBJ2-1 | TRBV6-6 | CASSYIADEQFF
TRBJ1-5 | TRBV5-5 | CASSLDSIFIDNQPQHF
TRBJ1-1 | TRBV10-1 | CASRDRVDTEAFF
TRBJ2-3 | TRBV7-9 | CASSPGLDHTDTQYF
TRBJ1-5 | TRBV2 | CASRALGQSNQPQHF